The clone carrying this T cell receptor beta chain came up a few times. Between the trimmed V and J ends, which lost 1 base and 7 bases, there was a span of 8 bases. CDR1 LNHDA and CDR2 SQIVND come from the germline V gene (reference sequence). This CDR3 contains 13 residues. TCRdb keeps only in-frame clones here, not all; method: immunoSEQ multiplex PCR. The sample contains tens of thousands of clones, about 93% of which appear only once. The origin of this receptor is a man aged 40-55 years with rheumatoid arthritis. The sample taken for sequencing was PBMCs. The gene calls are TRBV19 and TRBJ1-5; D is unclear. The CDR3 loop is CASSIGARQPQHF. CDR3 bases: TGTGCCAGTAGTATAGGAGCGAGGCAGCCCCAGCATTTT.